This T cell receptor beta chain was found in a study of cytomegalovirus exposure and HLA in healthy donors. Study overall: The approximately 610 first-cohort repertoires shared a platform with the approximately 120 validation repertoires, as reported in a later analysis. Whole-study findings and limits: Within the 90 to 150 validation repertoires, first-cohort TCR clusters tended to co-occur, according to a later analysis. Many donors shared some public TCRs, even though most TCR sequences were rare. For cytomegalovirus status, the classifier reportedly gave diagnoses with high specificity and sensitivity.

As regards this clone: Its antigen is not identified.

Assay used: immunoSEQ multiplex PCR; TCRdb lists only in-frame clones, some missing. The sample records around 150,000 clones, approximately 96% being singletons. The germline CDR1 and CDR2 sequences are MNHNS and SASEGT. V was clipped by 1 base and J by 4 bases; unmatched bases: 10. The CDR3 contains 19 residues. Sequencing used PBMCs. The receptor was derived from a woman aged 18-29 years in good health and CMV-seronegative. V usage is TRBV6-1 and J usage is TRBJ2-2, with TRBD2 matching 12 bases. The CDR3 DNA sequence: TGTGCCAGCAGTGAAGAAGGGGCTAGCGGGGGGGCGGTCACCGGGGAGCTGTTTTTT. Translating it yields CASSEEGASGGAVTGELFF.